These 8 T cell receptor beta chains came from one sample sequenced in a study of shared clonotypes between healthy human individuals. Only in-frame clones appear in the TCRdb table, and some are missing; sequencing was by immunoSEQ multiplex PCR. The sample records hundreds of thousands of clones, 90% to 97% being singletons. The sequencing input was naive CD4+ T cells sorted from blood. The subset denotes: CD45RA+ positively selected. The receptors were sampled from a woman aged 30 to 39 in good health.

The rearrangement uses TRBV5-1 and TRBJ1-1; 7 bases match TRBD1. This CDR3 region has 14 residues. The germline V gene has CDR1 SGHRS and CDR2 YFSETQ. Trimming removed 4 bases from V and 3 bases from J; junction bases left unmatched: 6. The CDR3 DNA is TGCGCCAGCAGCAGGGGACAGACTTACACTGAAGCTTTCTTT. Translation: CASSRGQTYTEAFF.

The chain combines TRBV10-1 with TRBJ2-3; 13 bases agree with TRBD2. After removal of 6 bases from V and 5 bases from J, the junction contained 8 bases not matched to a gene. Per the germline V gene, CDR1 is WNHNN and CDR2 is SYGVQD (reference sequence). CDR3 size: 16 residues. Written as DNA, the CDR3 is TGCGCCAGCAGCCGGACTAGCGGGAGAGGGGGAGATACGCAGTATTTT. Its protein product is CASSRTSGRGGDTQYF.

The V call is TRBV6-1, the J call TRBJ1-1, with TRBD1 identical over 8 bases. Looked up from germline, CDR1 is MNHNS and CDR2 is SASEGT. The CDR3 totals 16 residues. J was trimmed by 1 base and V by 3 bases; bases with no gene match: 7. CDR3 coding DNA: TGTGCCAGCAGTGACCCAGGGGGCGAGGCGAACACTGAAGCTTTCTTT. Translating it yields CASSDPGGEANTEAFF.

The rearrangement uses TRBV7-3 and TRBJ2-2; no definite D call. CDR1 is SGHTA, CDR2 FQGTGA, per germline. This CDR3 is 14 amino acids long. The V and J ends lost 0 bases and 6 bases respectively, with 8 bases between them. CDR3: CASSLTRQAGELFF. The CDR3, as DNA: TGTGCCAGCAGCTTAACGCGTCAGGCCGGGGAGCTGTTTTTT.

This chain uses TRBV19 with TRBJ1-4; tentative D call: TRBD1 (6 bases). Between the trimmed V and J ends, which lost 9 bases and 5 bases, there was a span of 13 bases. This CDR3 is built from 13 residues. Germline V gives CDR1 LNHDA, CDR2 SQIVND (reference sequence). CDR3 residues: CASNRASNEKLFF. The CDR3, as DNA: TGTGCCAGCAACAGGGCCTCGAATGAAAAACTGTTTTTT.

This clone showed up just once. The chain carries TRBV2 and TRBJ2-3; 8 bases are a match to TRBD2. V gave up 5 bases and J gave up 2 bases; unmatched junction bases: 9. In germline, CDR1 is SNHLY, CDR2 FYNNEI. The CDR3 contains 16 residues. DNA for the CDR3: TGTGCCAGCAGTCGGACCGGGACTAGGGCCACAGATACGCAGTATTTT. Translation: CASSRTGTRATDTQYF.

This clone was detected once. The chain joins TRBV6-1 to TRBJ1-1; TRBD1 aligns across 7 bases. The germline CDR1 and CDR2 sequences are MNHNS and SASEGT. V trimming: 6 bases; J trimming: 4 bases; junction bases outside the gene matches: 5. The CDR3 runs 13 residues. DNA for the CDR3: TGTGCCAGCAGCACCGGGACAGCCACTGAAGCTTTCTTT. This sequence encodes CASSTGTATEAFF.

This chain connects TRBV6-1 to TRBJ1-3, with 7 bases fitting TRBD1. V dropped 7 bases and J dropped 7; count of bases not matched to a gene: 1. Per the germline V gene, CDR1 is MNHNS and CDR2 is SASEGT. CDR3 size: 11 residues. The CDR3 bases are TGTGCCAGCATACAGGGGAACACCATATATTTT. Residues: CASIQGNTIYF.